One sample yielded the 11 T cell receptor beta chains listed below, sequenced in a study of cytomegalovirus exposure and HLA in healthy donors. 13 Jbeta primers and 60 Vbeta primers were used for the PCR. Generated by immunoSEQ multiplex PCR, the TCRdb table keeps only in-frame clones and is missing some. This repertoire shows some 190,000 clones, more than 75% found once; its top ten account for approximately 1.5%. Sample: PBMCs. The receptors stem from a man in his forties in good health and CMV-seronegative.

J is TRBJ1-1 and V is TRBV30; D is undetermined. The V gene's germline CDR1 is GTSNPN and CDR2 SVGIG (reference sequence). The CDR3 is 13 residues long. V gave up 0 bases and J gave up 6 bases, with 11 bases separating them. The CDR3 DNA is TGTGCCTGGAGTGTACAGAAGAGGGCTGAAGCTTTCTTT. Its protein product is CAWSVQKRAEAFF.

This chain links TRBV7-2 with TRBJ1-1, with D uncertain. This CDR3 comprises 12 residues. The V and J ends lost 5 bases and 6 bases respectively, with 10 bases between them. Germline lookup yields CDR1 SGHTA and CDR2 FQGNSA. CDR3 residues: CASSGRGAEAFF. As DNA, the CDR3 is TGTGCCAGCAGCGGACGGGGAGCTGAAGCTTTCTTT. Variable domain in full (rest from reference TRBV7-2 and TRBJ1-1): GAGVSQSPSNKVTEKGKDVELRCDPISGHTALYWYRQSLGQGLEFLIYFQGNSAPDKSGLPSDRFSAERTGGSVSTLTIQRTQQEDSAVYLCASSGRGAEAFFGQGTRLTVV.

This clone has only one observation. The chain recombines TRBV9 with TRBJ2-5; the match to TRBD2 covers 9 bases. Losses at the gene ends were 2 bases for V and 5 bases for J; bases not matched to a gene: 7. There are 15 residues in the CDR3. CDR1 is SGDLS, CDR2 YYNGEE, per germline. The CDR3 spells CASSVAAGGRETQYF. For the CDR3, the DNA is TGTGCCAGCAGCGTTGCTGCGGGGGGGAGGGAGACCCAGTACTTC.

Only one count was recorded for this clone. The genes are TRBV7-3 and TRBJ2-3; the D gene is possibly TRBD1 (6 bases). The CDR3 sequence is 15 residues long. Germline V CDR1 and CDR2: SGHTA, FQGTGA. V lost 1 base and J 1 base, leaving 9 bases between the germline ends. Written as DNA, the CDR3 is TGTGCCAGCAGCTTAAGACAGGCTCGCACAGATACGCAGTATTTT. It is translated as CASSLRQARTDTQYF.

The genes are TRBV9 and TRBJ2-5, with 9 bases matching TRBD1. CDR1 is SGDLS, CDR2 YYNGEE, per germline. CDR3 length: 20 residues. J was trimmed by 4 bases and V by 1 base; bases with no gene match: 20. The CDR3 sequence is CASSVISLPLGTGWRETQYF. The CDR3 coding sequence is TGTGCCAGCAGCGTAATTTCATTGCCGCTAGGGACAGGGTGGCGAGAGACCCAGTACTTC.

A note on this clone: This sample also contains other DNA sequences that code for the same CDR3. The chain combines TRBV20-1 with TRBJ1-1, with D unresolved. The CDR3 runs 11 residues. Trimming removed 3 bases from V and 3 bases from J, with 5 bases in between. Germline V gene data show CDR1 as DFQATT and CDR2 as SNEGSKA (reference sequence). CDR3 region: CSASPYTEAFF. The CDR3 DNA reads as TGCAGTGCTAGCCCTTACACTGAAGCTTTCTTT.

This clone was found a few times. The rearrangement uses TRBV2 and TRBJ1-2, with 7 bases identical to TRBD1. CDR3 size: 14 residues. In germline, CDR1 is SNHLY, CDR2 FYNNEI. After removal of 6 bases from V and 8 bases from J, the junction contained 12 bases not matched to a gene. The CDR3 here is CASRVGAGGGGYTF. In DNA form, the CDR3 reads TGTGCCAGCAGAGTTGGGGCAGGGGGAGGAGGCTACACCTTC.

The chain joins TRBV30 to TRBJ1-2, with D hard to call. The length of the CDR3 is 13 residues. Germline CDR1 is GTSNPN and CDR2 is SVGIG (reference sequence). V gave up 3 bases and J gave up 2 bases, with 10 bases separating them. In DNA form, the CDR3 reads TGTGCCTGGAGCATGACACTGAACTATGGCTACACCTTC. This codes for CAWSMTLNYGYTF.

The chain couples TRBV20-1 to TRBJ1-1; D not certain. Germline CDR1 and CDR2: DFQATT and SNEGSKA (reference sequence). V lost 5 bases and J lost 0, with 4 bases in between. The CDR3 has 11 amino acids. CDR3 sequence: CSASVNTEAFF. Here the CDR3 DNA reads TGCAGTGCTTCCGTGAACACTGAAGCTTTCTTT.

The CDR3 region is CSVDRGEAYGYTF. The CDR3 DNA is TGCAGCGTCGACAGGGGAGAGGCCTATGGCTACACCTTC. This sequence joins TRBV29-1 and TRBJ1-2; 8 nucleotides align to TRBD1. This CDR3 comprises 13 residues. Germline V gene lookup returns CDR1 SQVTM and CDR2 ANQGSEA. With 6 bases clipped from V and 4 bases from J, the junction kept 7 bases outside the gene matches.

The table lists this clone with a count of one. This chain links TRBV19 with TRBJ2-2; possible D gene TRBD1, 6 bases. The germline gives CDR1 LNHDA, CDR2 SQIVND (reference sequence). Trimming cost V 7 bases and J 2 bases, with 14 bases left between them. The CDR3 length is 15 residues. The CDR3 bases are TGTGCCAGTAATTTAGGACAGATTAACACCGGGGAGCTGTTTTTT. It specifies CASNLGQINTGELFF.